The 17 T cell receptor beta chains reported below all come from one sample, sequenced in a study of beta chain features in type 1 diabetes (dated 2018 in TCRdb). Library generation was performed with the immunoSEQ multiplex PCR assay. The High Capacity cDNA Reverse Transcription Kit was used to reverse transcribe all of the isolated RNA, meaning that expressed TCRB transcripts were what got sequenced. TCRdb retrieved this table from immuneACCESS and kept in-frame rearrangements only. Not all clones are present; in checked studies, unresolved V genes account for under half, and no reason is known for the remainder. This sample lists about 59,000 clones; approximately 59% were detected once. The top ten clones comprise roughly 2% of the sample. Sequencing used Tregs from blood. What the cell subset or site label conveys for this sample: regulatory CD4+ T cells. Every receptor here comes from a woman between 18 and 30 years old in good health.

This chain connects TRBV5-1 to TRBJ2-7; D is possibly TRBD1 (5 bases). The CDR3 contains 13 residues. Germline loops: CDR1 SGHRS, CDR2 YFSETQ. The germline V and J ends were trimmed by 0 bases and 4 bases, with 8 bases remaining between them. The CDR3 nucleotides read TGCGCCAGCAGCTTGGACAGGAGATACGAGCAGTACTTC. It translates to CASSLDRRYEQYF.

In its sample, this clone was seen once. V and J are TRBV2 and TRBJ2-2; no clear D. The CDR3 loop spans 13 amino acids. Germline V gives CDR1 SNHLY, CDR2 FYNNEI. Trimming took off 4 bases at V and 3 bases at J, with 6 bases between the two ends. CDR3: CASSALYTGELFF. In DNA form, the CDR3 reads TGTGCCAGCAGTGCTCTTTACACCGGGGAGCTGTTTTTT.

Only one count was recorded for this clone. The chain couples TRBV27 to TRBJ2-2; no definite D call. CDR1 is MNHEY and CDR2 is SMNVEV in the germline V gene (reference sequence). V was shortened by 6 bases and J by 1 base, with 12 bases between the two germline ends. The CDR3 sequence is 15 residues long. CDR3 in DNA: TGTGCCAGCAGCGTTAGGCGGCTGAACACCGGGGAGCTGTTTTTT. Translated, it gives CASSVRRLNTGELFF.

In nucleotides, the CDR3 is TGCGCCAGCAGCTTGGCGGCGGGGGCGTTCTACGAGCAGTACTTC. It specifies CASSLAAGAFYEQYF. V is TRBV5-1 and J is TRBJ2-7; a weak D match, TRBD2 (7 bases). V was cut by 0 bases and J by 3 bases, with 13 bases left in between. This CDR3 has 15 residues. Germline values: CDR1 SGHRS, CDR2 YFSETQ.

This chain links TRBV5-1 with TRBJ2-1; no reliable D call. The CDR3 is made up of 15 amino acids. Looked up from germline, CDR1 is SGHRS and CDR2 is YFSETQ. The V gene lost 4 bases and the J gene lost 2 bases, with 13 bases spanning the gap. CDR3 in DNA: TGCGCCAGCAGCACCCGACAAAAAACCTACAATGAGCAGTTCTTC. Translated: CASSTRQKTYNEQFF.

This clone was seen a handful of times. J is TRBJ1-5 and V is TRBV27; a possible D gene is TRBD1 (6 bases). The CDR3 covers 15 residues. The germline gives CDR1 MNHEY, CDR2 SMNVEV (reference sequence). V was cut by 6 bases and J by 2 bases, with 14 bases left in between. CDR3 amino acids: CASRPRGKGNQPQHF. The CDR3 DNA follows: TGTGCCAGCAGACCAAGGGGGAAGGGCAATCAGCCCCAGCATTTT.

This clone turned up a few times. The J gene is TRBJ2-7, the V gene TRBV28, with D possibly matching TRBD1 (6 bases). CDR3 size: 16 residues. Between the trimmed V and J ends, which lost 2 bases and 9 bases, there was a span of 23 bases. Germline V CDR1 and CDR2: MDHEN, SYDVKM. The CDR3 protein is CASSLRTEQITKRQYF. The DNA for the CDR3 is TGTGCCAGCAGTTTACGGACAGAACAAATAACAAAACGGCAGTACTTC. The full variable domain, its missing parts supplied by reference TRBV28 and TRBJ2-7, is DVKVTQSSRYLVKRTGEKVFLECVQDMDHENMFWYRQDPGLGLRLIYFSYDVKMKEKGDIPEGYSVSREKKERFSLILESASTNQTSMYLCASSLRTEQITKRQYFGPGTRLTVT.

The chain recombines TRBV4-1 with TRBJ1-5; D is possibly TRBD1 (5 bases). V was cut by 0 bases and J by 9 bases, with 9 bases left in between. The germline V gene encodes CDR1 MGHRA and CDR2 YSYEKL. The CDR3 has 13 residues. CDR3: CASSQEVQGPQHF. In nucleotides, the CDR3 is TGCGCCAGCAGCCAAGAGGTCCAGGGGCCCCAGCATTTT.

The rearrangement joins TRBV6-5 to TRBJ1-6; D remains ambiguous. Per the germline V gene, CDR1 is MNHEY and CDR2 is SVGAGI. Between the trimmed V and J ends, which lost 5 bases and 8 bases, there was a span of 16 bases. This CDR3 has 15 residues. The CDR3 loop is CASSTEYRRHSPLHF. CDR3 DNA sequence: TGTGCCAGCAGTACCGAATATCGCAGGCATTCACCCCTCCACTTT.

CDR3 in amino acids: CSERQGWDTDTQYF. CDR3 nucleotides: TGCAGTGAACGACAGGGTTGGGACACAGATACGCAGTATTTT. The chain combines TRBV29-1 with TRBJ2-3, with TRBD1 identical over 7 bases. CDR1 is SQVTM, CDR2 ANQGSEA, per germline. The CDR3 has 14 residues.

The chain combines TRBV15 with TRBJ2-1; 7 bases line up with TRBD1. The V gene's germline CDR1 is LNHNV and CDR2 YYDKDF (reference sequence). CDR3 length: 16 residues. The V segment lost 0 bases and the J segment 2 bases; nucleotides outside the gene matches: 4. CDR3 sequence reads: CATSRDPRGTYNEQFF. CDR3 coding DNA: TGTGCCACCAGCAGAGATCCCAGGGGGACCTACAATGAGCAGTTCTTC.

The chain uses TRBV2 and TRBJ1-1, with 10 bases fitting TRBD1. The CDR3 is 15 residues long. The junction had 5 bases not matched to a gene; V was cut back by 5 bases and J by 2 bases. Germline lookup yields CDR1 SNHLY and CDR2 FYNNEI. As DNA, the CDR3 is TGTGCCAGCAGTCCTAGGACAGGGGGTAACACTGAAGCTTTCTTT. It yields the protein CASSPRTGGNTEAFF.

In its sample, this clone is medium-sized. The genes are TRBV6-5 and TRBJ2-1; 8 bases match TRBD2. Germline V gene lookup returns CDR1 MNHEY and CDR2 SVGAGI. The CDR3 loop spans 14 amino acids. The ends lost 4 bases at V and 7 bases at J; junction bases unmatched: 6. The CDR3 DNA is TGTGCCAGCAGTTCCCCGGGCGGGAGGAATGAGCAGTTCTTC. Translation gives CASSSPGGRNEQFF.

This chain's CDR3 is CASSSYGPSTDTQYF. CDR3 in DNA: TGCGCCAGCAGCTCCTATGGTCCATCCACAGATACGCAGTATTTT. The chain employs TRBV5-1 and TRBJ2-3; D is ambiguous. Germline V gene data show CDR1 as SGHRS and CDR2 as YFSETQ. This CDR3 region has 15 residues. V dropped 3 bases and J dropped 2 bases, with 13 bases sitting between them. The full variable domain, completed using reference TRBV5-1 and TRBJ2-3, is KAGVTQTPRYLIKTRGQQVTLSCSPISGHRSVSWYQQTPGQGLQFLFEYFSETQRNKGNFPGRFSGRQFSNSRSEMNVSTLELGDSALYLCASSSYGPSTDTQYFGPGTRLTVL.

The CDR3 DNA follows: TGTGCCAGCAGTTACAACGGACTAGCGGGAGGAACCGAGCAGTACTTC. Its translation is CASSYNGLAGGTEQYF. The chain links TRBV6-5 to TRBJ2-7; TRBD2 matches at 14 bases. The germline V gene has CDR1 MNHEY and CDR2 SVGAGI. J lost 6 bases, V lost 2 bases, and 6 bases had no gene match. The CDR3 runs to 16 residues.

The chain couples TRBV2 to TRBJ1-1; D is uncertain. The CDR3 extends over 13 amino acids. Between the trimmed V and J ends, which lost 4 bases and 4 bases, there was a span of 10 bases. Germline V lookup: CDR1 SNHLY, CDR2 FYNNEI. The CDR3 nucleotides are TGTGCCAGCAGTGTACTCTGGGCCACTGAAGCTTTCTTT. Translation gives CASSVLWATEAFF.

This rearrangement joins TRBV29-1 to TRBJ1-1; D gene unclear. Trimming took off 2 bases at V and 6 bases at J, with 10 bases between the two ends. Germline values: CDR1 SQVTM, CDR2 ANQGSEA. This CDR3 contains 12 residues. The CDR3 sequence is CSVEWTGSEAFF. The DNA for the CDR3 is TGCAGCGTTGAATGGACGGGGTCTGAAGCTTTCTTT.